What follows is one TCR beta chain and its context. TCRdb keeps only in-frame clones here, not all; method: immunoSEQ multiplex PCR. Among approximately 48,000 clones listed, approximately 90% were seen once. This record belongs to a study of T cell changes during pregnancy in multiple sclerosis. V lost 4 bases to trimming and J lost 2 bases, with 5 bases between them. Germline V gene sequence: CDR1 MDHEN, CDR2 SYDVKM. CDR3 length: 12 residues. The rearrangement uses TRBV28 and TRBJ2-5; D call uncertain. The sample consisted of CD4+ T cells from peripheral blood mononuclear cells, taken after pregnancy. The receptor comes from a female donor with multiple sclerosis, enrolled in a pregnancy study. The CDR3 nucleotides are TGTGCCAGCAGTTCTGTTCAAGAGACCCAGTACTTC. Translating it yields CASSSVQETQYF.